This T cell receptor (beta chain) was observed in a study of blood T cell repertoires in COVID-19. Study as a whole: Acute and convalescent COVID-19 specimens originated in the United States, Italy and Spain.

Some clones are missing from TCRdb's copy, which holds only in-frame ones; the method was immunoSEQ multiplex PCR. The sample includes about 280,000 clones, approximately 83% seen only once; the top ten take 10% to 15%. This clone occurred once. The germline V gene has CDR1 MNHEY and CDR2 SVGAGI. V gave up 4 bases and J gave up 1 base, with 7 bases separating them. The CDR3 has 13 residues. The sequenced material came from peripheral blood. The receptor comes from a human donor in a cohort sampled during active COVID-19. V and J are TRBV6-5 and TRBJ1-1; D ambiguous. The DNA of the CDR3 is TGTGCCAGCAGTTTACAGAGGAACACTGAAGCTTTCTTT. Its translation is CASSLQRNTEAFF.